This is a list of T cell receptor beta chains from one sample in a study of T cells after posttransplantation cyclophosphamide. TCRdb's copy holds only in-frame clones and misses some; the assay was immunoSEQ multiplex PCR. The sample has 35,000 to 50,000 clones, 90% seen once; the top ten hold 2% to 3%. The specimen was PBMCs, collected 55 to 70 days after allogeneic stem cell transplant with posttransplant cyclophosphamide. The source of these receptors is a male patient between 55 and 70 years old who received an allogeneic stem cell transplant from a related donor and was CMV-positive. These T cells may partly come from the graft donor. The CDR3 runs from the conserved cysteine through the conserved F or W. Each record gives: J gene, D gene, clone size, V gene, CDR3 DNA, CDR3 protein. The D gene is left open where the match is weak. Clone size is stated in some rows and not others, as once, few, many or a class when expanded.

>TRBJ2-5|TRBD2|.|TRBV9
TGTGCCAGCAGCGCCCCCGGGACTAGTAGGGAGGGGACCCAGTACTTC
CASSAPGTSREGTQYF
>TRBJ1-2|TRBD1|.|TRBV9
TGTGCCAGCAGCCCGGACAGGGACTATGGCTACACCTTC
CASSPDRDYGYTF
>TRBJ2-6|.|few|TRBV19
TGTGCCAGTAGTATAGAGGTTAGCTCTGGGGCCAACGTCCTGACTTTC
CASSIEVSSGANVLTF
>TRBJ1-1|.|.|TRBV5-1
TGCGCCAGCAGCTTGGCCTTAGGGGTGAACACTGAAGCTTTCTTT
CASSLALGVNTEAFF
>TRBJ2-4|TRBD1|.|TRBV2
TGTGCCAGCAGTGTAGGGCAGGGGGCAAGAGCCAAAAACATTCAGTACTTC
CASSVGQGARAKNIQYF
>TRBJ2-2|.|.|TRBV10-3
TGTGCCATCAGTGATGGGCAGAAGAACACCGGGGAGCTGTTTTTT
CAISDGQKNTGELFF
>TRBJ1-2|TRBD1|.|TRBV7-8
TGTGCCAGCCCCGTATCCGAGACAGGGAATGGCTACACCTTC
CASPVSETGNGYTF
>TRBJ1-2|.|.|TRBV4-1
TGCGCCAGCAGCCAAGATGGGGGGGACCCCTATGGCTACACCTTC
CASSQDGGDPYGYTF
>TRBJ1-2|.|.|TRBV5-1
TGCGCCAGCAGCTTGGGAGTTCCGTATGGCTACACCTTC
CASSLGVPYGYTF
>TRBJ1-6|TRBD1|.|TRBV15
TGTGCCACCCGGTACGGGACAGATAATTCACCCCTCCACTTT
CATRYGTDNSPLHF
>TRBJ1-1|.|.|TRBV7-9
TGTGCCAGTACCGAGGGCGCAGGGGCTGAAGCTTTCTTT
CASTEGAGAEAFF
>TRBJ1-1|TRBD1|.|TRBV19
TGTGCCAGTAGTATCACAGGGGGGGGCACTGAAGCTTTCTTT
CASSITGGGTEAFF
>TRBJ2-2|TRBD2|.|TRBV9
TGTGCCAGCAGCGCGGCGGGGGGACCCACCGGGGAGCTGTTTTTT
CASSAAGGPTGELFF
>TRBJ1-1|TRBD1|.|TRBV5-6
TGTGCCAGCACCTACCTGGACAGGGGGCATACCCCTGAAGCTTTCTTT
CASTYLDRGHTPEAFF
>TRBJ1-2|.|.|TRBV6-4
TGTGCCAGCAGGGAGACAGGAGCTAACTATGGCTACACCTTC
CASRETGANYGYTF
>TRBJ1-1|TRBD1|few|TRBV29-1
TGCAGCGTGGGACAGATGAACACTGAAGCTTTCTTT
CSVGQMNTEAFF
>TRBJ1-6|.|once|TRBV2
TGTGCCAGCAGTGCTGAGTATAATTCACCCCTCCACTTT
CASSAEYNSPLHF
>TRBJ1-2|.|.|TRBV5-6
TGTGCCAGCAGCCGGGCGGGGGGGGATGGCTACACCTTC
CASSRAGGDGYTF
>TRBJ1-5|.|.|TRBV19
TGTGCCAGTAGTATAAGTGGGGCCTCGGGGGGCAATCAGCCCCAGCATTTT
CASSISGASGGNQPQHF
>TRBJ1-2|.|.|TRBV5-1
TGCGCCAGCAGCTTGTTTAGCGGGGAGCATGGCTACACCTTC
CASSLFSGEHGYTF
>TRBJ2-1|.|.|TRBV30
TGTGCCTGGCGGGAAGTGGATGAGCAGTTCTTC
CAWREVDEQFF
>TRBJ2-3|.|.|TRBV4-1
TGCGCCAGCTCGGTCGGAGGGGTCAGCACAGATACGCAGTATTTT
CASSVGGVSTDTQYF
>TRBJ1-2|TRBD1|.|TRBV2
TGTGCCAGCAGTGATACAGGGGCCTACACCTTC
CASSDTGAYTF
>TRBJ2-1|TRBD2|.|TRBV6-4
TGTGCCAGCAGTGACTCGACTGGCGGGGGGGCAGTTGAGCAGTTCTTC
CASSDSTGGGAVEQFF
>TRBJ1-2|.|.|TRBV19
TGTGCCAGTAGTATTGGACAGCCCGGGGTCTATGGCTACACCTTC
CASSIGQPGVYGYTF
>TRBJ2-7|.|.|TRBV28
TGTGCCAGCAGTTGGACAGGGACTACCTACGAGCAGTACTTC
CASSWTGTTYEQYF
>TRBJ2-1|TRBD2|.|TRBV5-1
TGCGCCAGCAGCCCCGGACTAGCGGGATACAATGAGCAGTTCTTC
CASSPGLAGYNEQFF
>TRBJ1-2|.|.|TRBV5-6
TGTGCCAGCAGCTCCGGAGAGTTCGGCTACACCTTC
CASSSGEFGYTF
>TRBJ1-1|TRBD1|.|TRBV11-2
TGTGCCAGCAGCTCCAGGGGGACCACTGAAGCTTTCTTT
CASSSRGTTEAFF
>TRBJ2-7|.|.|TRBV29-1
TGCAGCGCCCGGGTAGGTTTCCTCTCCTACGAGCAGTACTTC
CSARVGFLSYEQYF
>TRBJ2-5|TRBD2|.|TRBV9
TGTGCCAGCAGCGTCCTCAGCGGGGGGCAAGAGACCCAGTACTTC
CASSVLSGGQETQYF
>TRBJ1-1|TRBD1|.|TRBV4-1
TGCGCCAGCAGCCAAGGCCGGACAGGCATACTATTGAACACTGAAGCTTTCTTT
CASSQGRTGILLNTEAFF
>TRBJ1-1|TRBD1|.|TRBV15
TGTGCCACCAGCAGAGATTTGGGGACAGGGCTCACTGAAGCTTTCTTT
CATSRDLGTGLTEAFF
>TRBJ2-3|TRBD2|.|TRBV11-2
TGTGCCAGCAGCTTAGCTGTCGCCGGGACTAGATTCCAGTATTTT
CASSLAVAGTRFQYF
>TRBJ1-6|TRBD1|.|TRBV6-5
TGTGCCAGCAGTTACGCCGGGACAGGGTTTTCACCCCTCCACTTT
CASSYAGTGFSPLHF
>TRBJ1-2|.|.|TRBV11-2
TGTGCCAGCAGTTTCACCGGGCGGGACGGCTACACCTTC
CASSFTGRDGYTF
>TRBJ1-1|.|.|TRBV7-9
TGTGCCAGCAGCCGCCAGGAGGGCACTGAAGCTTTCTTT
CASSRQEGTEAFF
>TRBJ1-2|.|.|TRBV29-1
TGCAGCGTTGAAGATCCAGGGATCTATGGCTACACCTTC
CSVEDPGIYGYTF
>TRBJ2-7|TRBD1|.|TRBV29-1
TGCAGCGTTGAAGGAATAGGAGACAGGGGATACGAGCAGTACTTC
CSVEGIGDRGYEQYF
>TRBJ1-3|TRBD1|.|TRBV5-1
TGCGCCAGCAGCCTTCGGACAGGGGCTGGAAACACCATATATTTT
CASSLRTGAGNTIYF